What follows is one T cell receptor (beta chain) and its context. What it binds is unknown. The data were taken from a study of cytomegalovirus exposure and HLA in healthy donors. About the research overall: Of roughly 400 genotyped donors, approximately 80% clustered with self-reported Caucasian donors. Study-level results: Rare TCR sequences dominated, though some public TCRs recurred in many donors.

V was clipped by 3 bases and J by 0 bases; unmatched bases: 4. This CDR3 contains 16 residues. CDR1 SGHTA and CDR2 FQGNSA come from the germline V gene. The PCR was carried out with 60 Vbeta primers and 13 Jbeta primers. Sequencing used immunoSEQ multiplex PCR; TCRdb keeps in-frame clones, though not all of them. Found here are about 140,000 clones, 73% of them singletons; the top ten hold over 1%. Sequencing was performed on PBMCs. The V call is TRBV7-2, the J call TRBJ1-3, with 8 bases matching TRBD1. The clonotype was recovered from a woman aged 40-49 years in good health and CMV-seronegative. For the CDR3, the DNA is TGTGCCAGCAGCTTGGACAGGGCTGCCTCTGGAAACACCATATATTTT. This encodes CASSLDRAASGNTIYF.